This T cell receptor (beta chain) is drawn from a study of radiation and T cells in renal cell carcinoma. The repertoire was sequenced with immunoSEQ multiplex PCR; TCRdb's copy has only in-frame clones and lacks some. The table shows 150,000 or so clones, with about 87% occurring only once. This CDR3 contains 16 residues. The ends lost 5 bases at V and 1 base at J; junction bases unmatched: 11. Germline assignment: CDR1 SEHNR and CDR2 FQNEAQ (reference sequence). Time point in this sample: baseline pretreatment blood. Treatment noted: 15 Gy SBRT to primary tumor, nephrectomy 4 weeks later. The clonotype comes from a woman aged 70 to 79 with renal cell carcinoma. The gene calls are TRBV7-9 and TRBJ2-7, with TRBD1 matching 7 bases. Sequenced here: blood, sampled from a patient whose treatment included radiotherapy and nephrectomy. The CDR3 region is CASSPLLRDSSYEQYF. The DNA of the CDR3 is TGTGCCAGCAGCCCTCTTCTCCGGGACAGTTCCTACGAGCAGTACTTC.